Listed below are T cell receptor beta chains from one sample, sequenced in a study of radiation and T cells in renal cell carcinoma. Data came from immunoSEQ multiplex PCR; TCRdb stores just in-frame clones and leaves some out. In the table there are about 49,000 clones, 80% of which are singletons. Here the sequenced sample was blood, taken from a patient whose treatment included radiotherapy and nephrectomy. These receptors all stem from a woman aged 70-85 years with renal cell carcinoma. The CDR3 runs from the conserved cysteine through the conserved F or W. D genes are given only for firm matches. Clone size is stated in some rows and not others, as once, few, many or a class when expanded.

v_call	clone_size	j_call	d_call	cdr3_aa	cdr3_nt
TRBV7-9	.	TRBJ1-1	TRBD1	CASSLTGEGTEAFF	TGTGCCAGCAGCTTAACAGGGGAGGGAACTGAAGCTTTCTTT
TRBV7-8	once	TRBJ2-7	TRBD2	CASRPIRPGTSGNYEQYF	TGTGCCAGCAGACCTATCCGCCCCGGGACTAGCGGCAACTACGAGCAGTACTTC
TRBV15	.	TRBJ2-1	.	CATSRVDEQFF	TGTGCCACCAGCAGAGTGGATGAGCAGTTCTTC
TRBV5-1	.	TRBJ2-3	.	CASSLAGVGSTDTQYF	TGCGCCAGCAGCTTGGCCGGGGTAGGAAGCACAGATACGCAGTATTTT
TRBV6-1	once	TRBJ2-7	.	CASSEAPGRTYEQYF	TGTGCCAGCAGTGAAGCCCCGGGGAGGACCTACGAGCAGTACTTC
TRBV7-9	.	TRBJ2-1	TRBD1	CASSYRQGSHNEQFF	TGTGCCAGCAGTTACCGACAGGGGTCCCACAATGAGCAGTTCTTC
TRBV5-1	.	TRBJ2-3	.	CASSLGTTDTQYF	TGCGCCAGCAGCTTGGGGACCACAGATACGCAGTATTTT
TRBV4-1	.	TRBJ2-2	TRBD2	CASSQDWRGSANTGELFF	TGCGCCAGCAGCCAAGATTGGCGGGGGAGCGCGAACACCGGGGAGCTGTTTTTT
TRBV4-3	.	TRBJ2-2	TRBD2	CASSQDASGLTGELFF	TGCGCCAGCAGCCAAGATGCTAGCGGGCTTACCGGGGAGCTGTTTTTT
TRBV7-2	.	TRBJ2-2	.	CASSPDLGHTGELFF	TGTGCCAGCAGCCCAGACCTGGGGCACACCGGGGAGCTGTTTTTT
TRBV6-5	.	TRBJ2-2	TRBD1	CASSRQGAGTGELFF	TGTGCCAGCAGCCGACAGGGGGCGGGCACCGGGGAGCTGTTTTTT
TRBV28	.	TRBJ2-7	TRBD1	CASSSPGQGAEGLYEQYF	TGTGCCAGCAGTTCTCCCGGACAGGGGGCAGAGGGGTTATACGAGCAGTACTTC
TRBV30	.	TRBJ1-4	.	CAWSAPKKLFF	TGTGCCTGGAGTGCTCCAAAAAAACTGTTTTTT
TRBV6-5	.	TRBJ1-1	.	CASSFLDTPHTEAFF	TGTGCCAGCAGTTTTCTGGACACCCCCCACACTGAAGCTTTCTTT
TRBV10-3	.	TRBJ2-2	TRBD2	CAISGLAGTGELFF	TGTGCCATCAGCGGACTAGCGGGGACCGGGGAGCTGTTTTTT
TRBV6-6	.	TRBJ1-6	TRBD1	CASSMTGDNSPLHF	TGTGCCAGCAGTATGACAGGGGACAATTCACCCCTCCACTTT
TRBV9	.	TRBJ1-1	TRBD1	CASSPRDRGRDTEAFF	TGTGCCAGCAGCCCCCGGGACAGGGGTCGGGACACTGAAGCTTTCTTT
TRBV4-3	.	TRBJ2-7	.	CASSQVTGPYEQYF	TGCGCCAGCAGCCAAGTTACTGGCCCGTACGAGCAGTACTTC
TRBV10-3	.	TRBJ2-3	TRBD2	CAISDGGGPVITDTQYF	TGTGCCATCAGTGACGGGGGAGGGCCAGTGATAACAGATACGCAGTATTTT
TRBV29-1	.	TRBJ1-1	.	CSVVYTEAFF	TGCAGCGTTGTTTACACTGAAGCTTTCTTT
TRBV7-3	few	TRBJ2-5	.	CASSATVQETQYF	TGTGCCAGCAGCGCGACAGTCCAAGAGACCCAGTACTTC
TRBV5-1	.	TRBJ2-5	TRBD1	CASSLLTGGQETQYF	TGCGCCAGCAGCCTACTAACAGGGGGGCAAGAGACCCAGTACTTC
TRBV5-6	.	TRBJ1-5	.	CASSLDRSNQPQHF	TGTGCCAGCAGCTTGGACCGTAGCAATCAGCCCCAGCATTTT
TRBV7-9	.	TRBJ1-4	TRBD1	CASSPYPQGGEEKLFF	TGTGCCAGCAGCCCCTACCCACAAGGGGGCGAGGAAAAACTGTTTTTT
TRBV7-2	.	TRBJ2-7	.	CASSMELGEQYF	TGTGCCAGCAGCATGGAACTCGGCGAGCAGTACTTC
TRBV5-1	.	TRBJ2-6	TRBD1	CASSETGGPGANVLTF	TGCGCCAGCAGCGAGACAGGGGGTCCTGGGGCCAACGTCCTGACTTTC
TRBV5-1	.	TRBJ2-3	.	CASSLQGMQYF	TGCGCCAGCAGCTTGCAGGGGATGCAGTATTTT
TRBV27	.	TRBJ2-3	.	CATLEEVTDTQYF	TGTGCCACCCTGGAAGAGGTCACAGATACGCAGTATTTT
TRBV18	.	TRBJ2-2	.	CASSPSRLANTGELFF	TGTGCCAGCTCACCATCACGGTTGGCGAACACCGGGGAGCTGTTTTTT
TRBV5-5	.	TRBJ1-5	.	CASSPWEGSNQPQHF	TGTGCCAGCAGCCCCTGGGAAGGAAGCAATCAGCCCCAGCATTTT
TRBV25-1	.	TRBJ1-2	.	CASSELWRRGDGYTF	TGTGCCAGCAGTGAATTGTGGCGCAGGGGTGATGGCTACACCTTC
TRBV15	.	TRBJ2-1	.	CATSRDSGRYNEQFF	TGTGCCACCAGCAGAGATTCCGGGCGCTACAATGAGCAGTTCTTC
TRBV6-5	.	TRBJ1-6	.	CASGASITLGSPLHF	TGTGCCAGCGGGGCAAGCATCACGCTTGGGTCACCCCTCCACTTT
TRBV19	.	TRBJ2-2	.	CASSIDPGLDGELFF	TGTGCCAGTAGTATTGATCCAGGGTTGGACGGGGAGCTGTTTTTT
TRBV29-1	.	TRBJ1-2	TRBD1	CSVERGGPNYGYTF	TGCAGCGTTGAAAGAGGGGGCCCCAACTATGGCTACACCTTC